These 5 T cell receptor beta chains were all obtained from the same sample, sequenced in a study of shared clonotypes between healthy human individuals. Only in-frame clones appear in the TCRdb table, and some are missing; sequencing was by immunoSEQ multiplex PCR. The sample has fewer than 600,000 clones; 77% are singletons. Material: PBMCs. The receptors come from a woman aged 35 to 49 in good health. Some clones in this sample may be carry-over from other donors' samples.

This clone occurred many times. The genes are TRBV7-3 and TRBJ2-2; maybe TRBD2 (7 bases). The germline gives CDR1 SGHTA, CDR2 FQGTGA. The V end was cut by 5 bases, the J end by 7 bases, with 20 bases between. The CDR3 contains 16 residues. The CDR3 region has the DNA TGTGCCAGCAGCCCAGACGGGGGGCTGGTTGGCGGGGAGCTGTTTTTT. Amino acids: CASSPDGGLVGGELFF.

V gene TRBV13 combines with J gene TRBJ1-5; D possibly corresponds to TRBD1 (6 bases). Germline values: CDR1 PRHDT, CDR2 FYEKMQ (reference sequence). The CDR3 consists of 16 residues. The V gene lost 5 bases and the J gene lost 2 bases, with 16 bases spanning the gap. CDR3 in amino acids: CASSRRKGGGNQPQHF. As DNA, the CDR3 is TGTGCCAGCAGCCGCCGAAAGGGGGGAGGCAATCAGCCCCAGCATTTT.

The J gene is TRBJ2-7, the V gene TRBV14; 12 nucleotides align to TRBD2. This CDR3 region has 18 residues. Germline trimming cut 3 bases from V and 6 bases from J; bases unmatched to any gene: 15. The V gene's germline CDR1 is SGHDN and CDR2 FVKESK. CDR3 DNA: TGTGCCAGCAGCCAGTGGCAGGGTTCGGGACTAGCGGGCGGCGAGCAGTACTTC. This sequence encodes CASSQWQGSGLAGGEQYF.

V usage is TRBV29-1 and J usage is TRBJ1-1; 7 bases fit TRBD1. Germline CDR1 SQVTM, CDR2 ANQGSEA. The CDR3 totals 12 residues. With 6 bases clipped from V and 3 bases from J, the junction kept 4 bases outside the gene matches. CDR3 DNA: TGCAGCGTGGACAGGTGGGACACTGAAGCTTTCTTT. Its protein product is CSVDRWDTEAFF.

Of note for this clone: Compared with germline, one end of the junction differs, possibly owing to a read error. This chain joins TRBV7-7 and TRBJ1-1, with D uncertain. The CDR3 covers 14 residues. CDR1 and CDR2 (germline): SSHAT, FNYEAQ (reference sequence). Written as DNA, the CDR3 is TGTGCTAGCAGCCCCTCGGTGGGGAACACTGAAGCTTTCTTT. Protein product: CASSPSVGNTEAFF. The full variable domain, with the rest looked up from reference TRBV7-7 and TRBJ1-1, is GAGVSQSPRYKVTKRGQDVTLRCDPISSHATLYWYQQALGQGPEFLTYFNYEAQPDKSGLPSDRFSAERPEGSISTLTIQRTEQRDSAMYRCASSPSVGNTEAFFGQGTRLTVV.